What follows describes a single T cell receptor (beta chain). This entry belongs to a study of technical replicates of blood from several donors. Clones were read by immunoSEQ multiplex PCR, and TCRdb kept only the in-frame ones, dropping some. This sample yields 91,000 or so clones, of which 95% are seen a single time; over 0.25% belongs to the top ten. This CDR3 has 14 residues. With 1 base removed from V and 2 bases from J, the gap between germline ends came to 8 bases. Germline V gene data show CDR1 as SGHNT and CDR2 as YENEEA. The receptor was isolated from a human donor in good health. The sequencing input was T cells isolated from PBMCs. The V gene is TRBV11-3, the J gene TRBJ2-5; D remains ambiguous. CDR3 nucleotides: TGTGCCAGCAGCTTAGCAGTGACTCAAGAGACCCAGTACTTC. As protein: CASSLAVTQETQYF. Based on the CDR3 plus reference TRBV11-3 and TRBJ2-5, the full variable domain is EAGVVQSPRYKIIEKKQPVAFWCNPISGHNTLYWYLQNLGQGPELLIRYENEEAVDDSQLPKDRFSAERLKGVDSTLKIQPAELGDSAVYLCASSLAVTQETQYFGPGTRLLVL.